The 30 T cell receptor beta chains listed next were all sequenced from one sample in a study of identical twins. MiXCR was run by TCRdb on the 5' RACE reads, yielding one entry per CDR3 protein. Of about 810,000 distinct CDR3 sequences detected, 10% to 15% appear once; the ten largest clones hold about 1.5%. These same data were also listed under a study on yellow fever vaccine responses in identical twins.

Sequenced input: PBMCs. These receptors all stem from a woman under 30 in good health.

This clonotype occurred a few times. This chain joins TRBV28 and TRBJ2-7; TRBD2 aligns across 7 bases. The junction had 10 bases not matched to a gene; V was cut back by 7 bases and J by 1 base. Germline V gene lookup returns CDR1 MDHEN and CDR2 SYDVKM. This CDR3 has 15 amino acids. CDR3 protein: CASTPTSAESYEQYF. DNA of the CDR3: TGTGCCAGCACCCCCACTAGCGCCGAATCCTACGAGCAGTACTTC.

The gene calls are TRBV24-1 and TRBJ2-3; 7 bases fit TRBD2. The CDR3 spans 16 residues. Per germline, CDR1 KGHDR and CDR2 SFDVKD. V shed 4 bases and J 3 bases; nucleotides not matched to a gene: 9. The CDR3, as DNA: TGTGCCACCAGTGACCCTTTCGCGGGAGTAACAGATACGCAGTATTTT. Its protein is CATSDPFAGVTDTQYF.

On this clonotype: The junction differs from germline at one of its ends, possibly a read error. The J gene is TRBJ2-5, the V gene TRBV12-3 or TRBV12-4, with unresolved D. CDR3 length equals 13 residues. CDR3 DNA sequence: TGTGCCAGCAGTTTCTTCAGTCAAGAGGCCCAGTACTTC. Protein: CASSFFSQEAQYF.

This chain joins TRBV3-1 and TRBJ2-3; 9 bases are a match to TRBD2. The J segment lost 1 base and the V segment lost 1 base, leaving 6 bases of the junction unmatched. Germline CDR1 reads LGHDT; CDR2 reads YNNKEL (reference sequence). The CDR3 spans 17 residues. CDR3 nucleotide sequence: TGTGCCAGCAGCCAAGGACTAGCGGAACTCCGCACAGATACGCAGTATTTT. Protein: CASSQGLAELRTDTQYF.

This clonotype has a handful of counts. This chain joins TRBV5-1 and TRBJ2-7; TRBD1 aligns across 8 bases. From germline, CDR1 is SGHRS and CDR2 YFSETQ. This CDR3 region has 13 residues. V shed 0 bases and J 7 bases; nucleotides not matched to a gene: 3. CDR3 residues: CASSLGRGREQYV. The DNA of the CDR3 is TGCGCCAGCAGCTTGGGCAGGGGGCGGGAGCAGTACGTC.

This clonotype was seen more than once but under ten times. This chain links TRBV27 with TRBJ2-1, with D maybe TRBD2 (5 bases). V was shortened by 3 bases and J by 8 bases, with 11 bases between the two germline ends. CDR1 and CDR2 (germline): MNHEY, SMNVEV (reference sequence). CDR3 size: 13 residues. Here the CDR3 DNA reads TGTGCCAGCAGTTTCTCACTAGGACATGAGCAGTTCTTC. Residues: CASSFSLGHEQFF.

J is TRBJ2-2 and V is TRBV4-2; D is possibly TRBD1 (6 bases). V dropped 3 bases and J dropped 7 bases, with 18 bases sitting between them. Germline CDR1 is LGHNA and CDR2 is YNFKEQ. This CDR3 has 16 amino acids. This chain's CDR3 is CASSHLFDEGDGELFF. CDR3 coding DNA: TGTGCCAGCAGCCATTTATTTGACGAGGGGGACGGGGAGCTGTTTTTT.

This clonotype has only a few counts. The V gene is TRBV4-1, the J gene TRBJ2-7, with 10 bases lining up with TRBD2. The CDR3 is 17 residues long. The trim removed 1 base at V and 3 bases at J, leaving 9 bases unmatched. CDR1 MGHRA and CDR2 YSYEKL come from the germline V gene. DNA for the CDR3: TGCGCCAGCAGCCAAGTTAGGAGCGGGAGGGTGGGCTACGAGCAGTACTTC. It is translated as CASSQVRSGRVGYEQYF.

This clonotype was recorded at least ten times. The J gene is TRBJ1-2, the V gene TRBV2; 10 nucleotides align to TRBD1. This CDR3 region has 14 residues. Germline CDR1 SNHLY, CDR2 FYNNEI. V gave up 5 bases and J gave up 3 bases; unmatched junction bases: 3. In nucleotides, the CDR3 is TGTGCCAGCAGTTCCGGGACAGGGGACTATGGCTACACCTTC. It encodes CASSSGTGDYGYTF.

This clonotype was detected ten times or more. The rearrangement uses TRBV19 and TRBJ2-2, with D perhaps assigned TRBD1 or TRBD2 (5 bases each). Germline values: CDR1 LNHDA, CDR2 SQIVND (reference sequence). Trimming pared 7 bases from V and 1 base from J, leaving 13 bases between. The CDR3 is 15 residues long. The CDR3 loop is CASNTGTVNTGELFF. DNA for the CDR3: TGTGCCAGTAACACCGGGACGGTGAACACCGGGGAGCTGTTTTTT.

This clonotype has a count of ten or more. The chain recombines TRBV12-3 or TRBV12-4 with TRBJ2-3; D is unclear. V gave up 5 bases and J gave up 5 bases, with 11 bases separating them. The CDR3 is 13 residues long. CDR3 bases: TGTGCCAGCAGTCTCGATCCCGGAGATACGCAGTATTTT. Residues: CASSLDPGDTQYF.

This clonotype was detected only a few times. The chain joins TRBV5-5 to TRBJ2-3, with a weak D call TRBD1 (5 bases). Germline-derived CDR1 and CDR2 are SGHKS and YYEKEE (reference sequence). Trimming shortened V by 7 bases and J by 2 bases, and 5 bases separated the two germline ends. The CDR3 contains 11 residues. The chain's CDR3 is CASGATDTQYF. In DNA form, the CDR3 reads TGTGCCAGCGGGGCCACAGATACGCAGTATTTT.

This clonotype has a count of ten or more. The V call is TRBV12-3 or TRBV12-4, the J call TRBJ1-5; possibly TRBD1 for D (5 bases). This CDR3 is 14 amino acids long. V was clipped by 4 bases and J by 3 bases, with 10 bases between them. As DNA, the CDR3 is TGTGCCAGCAGTTATGGGGCGTCCAATCAGCCCCAGCATTTT. Amino acids: CASSYGASNQPQHF.

DNA of the CDR3: TGTGCCAGCAGCCAAGATACAAGGAGAGCACTTAATGAGCAGTTCTTC. As protein: CASSQDTRRALNEQFF. J is TRBJ2-1 and V is TRBV14; D is ambiguous. The CDR3 totals 16 residues. The germline V gene encodes CDR1 SGHDN and CDR2 FVKESK. V lost 0 bases to trimming and J lost 7 bases, with 16 bases between them.

This clonotype was seen repeatedly, ten times or more. This chain joins TRBV9 and TRBJ2-1, with 7 bases matching TRBD2. Germline trimming cut 4 bases from V and 5 bases from J; bases unmatched to any gene: 12. Germline V lookup: CDR1 SGDLS, CDR2 YYNGEE. CDR3 length: 16 residues. This CDR3 reads CASSLTTSVNNNEQFF. CDR3 DNA: TGTGCCAGCAGCCTTACTACTAGCGTGAACAACAATGAGCAGTTCTTC.

In its sample, this clonotype was seen a few times. Here the CDR3 reads CATSRDPSGELFF. CDR3 DNA: TGTGCCACCAGCAGAGATCCTTCCGGGGAGCTGTTTTTT. The gene calls are TRBV15 and TRBJ2-2; D is unresolved. V was clipped by 0 bases and J by 6 bases, with 5 bases between them. The germline gives CDR1 LNHNV, CDR2 YYDKDF (reference sequence). The CDR3 is made up of 13 amino acids.

CDR3 bases: TGTGCCAGCAGTGAGGTGCAGAAGGCCAACTATGGCTACACCTTC. Amino acids: CASSEVQKANYGYTF. J is TRBJ1-2 and V is TRBV2; D is unclear. The CDR3 has 15 residues. V gave up 3 bases and J gave up 2 bases, with 13 bases separating them. Germline values: CDR1 SNHLY, CDR2 FYNNEI.

The rearrangement links TRBV5-1 to TRBJ2-2; no reliable D call. This CDR3 has 13 residues. V was cut by 4 bases and J by 5 bases, with 9 bases left in between. CDR1 and CDR2 (germline): SGHRS, YFSETQ. The CDR3: CASSVRRTGELFF. The CDR3 nucleotides are TGCGCCAGCAGCGTGCGACGAACCGGGGAGCTGTTTTTT.

At least ten counts were recorded for this clonotype. The chain links TRBV12-3 or TRBV12-4 to TRBJ2-3; 7 bases map to TRBD1. V lost 4 bases to trimming and J lost 0 bases; unmatched junction nucleotides: 7. This CDR3 has 16 residues. The CDR3 reads CASSSTNRGSTDTQYF. The DNA for the CDR3 is TGTGCCAGCAGTTCCACGAACAGGGGTAGCACAGATACGCAGTATTTT.

This clonotype was observed a few times. The chain combines TRBV25-1 with TRBJ2-3; no clear D. Per the germline V gene, CDR1 is MGHDK and CDR2 is SYGVNS. CDR3 length: 13 residues. V was pared by 6 bases and J by 3 bases, with 10 bases between. The CDR3 bases are TGTGCCAGCAGGGAGTGGGAAACAGATACGCAGTATTTT. Protein sequence: CASREWETDTQYF.

The chain is built from TRBV6-6 and TRBJ2-1, with no clear D. V lost 6 bases to trimming and J lost 5 bases, with 8 bases between them. The CDR3 covers 12 residues. Looked up from germline, CDR1 is MNHNY and CDR2 is SVGAGI (reference sequence). CDR3 loop: CASRDEDNEQFF. Here the CDR3 DNA reads TGTGCCAGCAGAGACGAGGACAATGAGCAGTTCTTC.

This clonotype was counted between two and nine times. CDR3 coding DNA: TGTGCCAGCAGTGCAACACAGGGTAAATCAGATACGCAGTATTTT. Translation gives CASSATQGKSDTQYF. The genes are TRBV28 and TRBJ2-3, with D maybe TRBD1 (6 bases). CDR3 length equals 15 residues. Trimming removed 5 bases from V and 4 bases from J, with 16 bases in between. Germline V lookup: CDR1 MDHEN, CDR2 SYDVKM.

The chain is built from TRBV9 and TRBJ2-2, with 12 positions matching TRBD2. V lost 0 bases to trimming and J lost 7 bases; unmatched junction nucleotides: 7. CDR3 size: 17 residues. Germline CDR1 and CDR2: SGDLS and YYNGEE. In nucleotides, the CDR3 is TGTGCCAGCAGCGTAGGTGCTAGCGGGGGGGCCGACGGGGAGCTGTTTTTT. This translates into CASSVGASGGADGELFF. The whole variable domain, remainder taken from reference TRBV9 and TRBJ2-2, is DSGVTQTPKHLITATGQRVTLRCSPRSGDLSVYWYQQSLDQGLQFLIQYYNGEERAKGNILERFSAQQFPDLHSELNLSSLELGDSALYFCASSVGASGGADGELFFGEGSRLTVL.

This clonotype was observed a handful of times. This chain links TRBV10-3 with TRBJ2-2; D remains ambiguous. From germline, CDR1 is ENHRY and CDR2 SYGVKD. With 8 bases removed from V and 0 bases from J, the gap between germline ends came to 10 bases. CDR3 length: 14 amino acids. The CDR3 spells CAIPQSSNTGELFF. Here the CDR3 DNA reads TGTGCCATCCCCCAGAGCTCGAACACCGGGGAGCTGTTTTTT.

This clonotype was counted many times. This chain uses TRBV29-1 with TRBJ2-2; D might be TRBD1 (6 bases). Germline values: CDR1 SQVTM, CDR2 ANQGSEA. CDR3 length: 11 amino acids. With 7 bases removed from V and 5 bases from J, the gap between germline ends came to 8 bases. DNA of the CDR3: TGCAGCGGGGGGACAACCGGGGAGCTGTTTTTT. Translated, it gives CSGGTTGELFF.

This clonotype was found once. This rearrangement joins TRBV18 to TRBJ2-7; D is uncertain. The V gene lost 3 bases and the J gene lost 1 base, with 7 bases spanning the gap. The CDR3 has 13 residues. The germline V gene has CDR1 KGHSH and CDR2 LQKENI. CDR3 protein: CASSPYESYEQYV. Written as DNA, the CDR3 is TGTGCCAGCTCACCGTACGAATCCTACGAGCAGTACGTC.

This clonotype was picked up a small number of times. The genes are TRBV19 and TRBJ2-2; D might be TRBD1 or TRBD2, each matching 5 bases. CDR3 length: 17 residues. Per the germline V gene, CDR1 is LNHDA and CDR2 is SQIVND (reference sequence). V lost 1 base, J lost 1 base, and 13 bases lay in between. The CDR3 loop is CASSIGRGAKNTGELFF. Written as DNA, the CDR3 is TGTGCCAGTAGTATAGGTAGAGGGGCTAAGAACACCGGGGAGCTGTTTTTT. Full variable domain (remainder filled in from reference TRBV19 and TRBJ2-2): DGGITQSPKYLFRKEGQNVTLSCEQNLNHDAMYWYRQDPGQGLRLIYYSQIVNDFQKGDIAEGYSVSREKKESFPLTVTSAQKNPTAFYLCASSIGRGAKNTGELFFGEGSRLTVL.

This clonotype was seen a few times. This chain joins TRBV3-1 and TRBJ2-3; the D is unclear. The CDR3 totals 13 residues. The germline V gene encodes CDR1 LGHDT and CDR2 YNNKEL (reference sequence). Deletions cut 4 bases from V and 3 bases from J, with 8 bases between. CDR3 residues: CASSRGWTDTQYF. For the CDR3, the DNA is TGTGCCAGCAGCCGGGGTTGGACAGATACGCAGTATTTT.

This clonotype occurred many times. A read error may account for a junction end that differs from germline. The gene calls are TRBV12-3 or TRBV12-4 and TRBJ2-3; 7 bases are shared with TRBD2. CDR3 length: 15 amino acids. CDR3 residues: CASRLAGPGTDTQYF. Written as DNA, the CDR3 is TGTGCCAGCAGGTTAGCGGGCCCAGGAACGGATACGCAGTATTTT.

The chain uses TRBV20-1 and TRBJ2-3, with a weak D call TRBD1 (5 bases). The CDR3 spans 14 residues. The V gene's germline CDR1 is DFQATT and CDR2 SNEGSKA (reference sequence). V dropped 3 bases and J dropped 8 bases, with 18 bases sitting between them. CDR3 sequence: CSARTQGVLGTQYF. The CDR3 DNA reads TGCAGTGCTAGGACCCAAGGGGTGTTAGGTACGCAGTATTTT.